Each of the 8 T cell receptor beta chains below was sequenced from the same sample in a study of blood T cells in healthy people across ages. A second PCR of about 7 to 12 cycles used a sample-barcoded 5' primer and a J-beta primer mix. TCRdb ran MiXCR on the 5' RACE reads and lists one entry per CDR3 protein. The sample gives some 1.4 million distinct CDR3 sequences, around 39% of which show up once; roughly 7.9% is in the top ten. Sequences were obtained from blood. The receptors here all came from a woman aged 18-35 years in good health.

The chain is built from TRBV29-1 and TRBJ2-1; D possibly corresponds to TRBD2 (6 bases). The CDR3 consists of 14 residues. V gave up 6 bases and J gave up 0 bases, with 12 bases separating them. Germline CDR1 SQVTM, CDR2 ANQGSEA. CDR3 nucleotides: TGCAGCGTGCTAGCGCCGGTCTCCTACAATGAGCAGTTCTTC. This encodes CSVLAPVSYNEQFF.

The V gene is TRBV11-1, the J gene TRBJ2-5, with 14 nucleotides matching TRBD2. The CDR3 contains 21 residues. Germline CDR1 reads SGHAT; CDR2 reads FQDESV (reference sequence). V was pared by 1 base and J by 0 bases, with 13 bases of the junction left unmatched. CDR3 amino acids: CASSLGTSGRFLLMYQETQYF. For the CDR3, the DNA is TGTGCCAGCAGCTTAGGGACTAGCGGGAGGTTCCTTCTAATGTACCAAGAGACCCAGTACTTC. Complete variable domain (other parts from reference TRBV11-1 and TRBJ2-5): EAEVAQSPRYKITEKSQAVAFWCDPISGHATLYWYRQILGQGPELLVQFQDESVVDDSQLPKDRFSAERLKGVDSTLKIQPAELGDSAMYLCASSLGTSGRFLLMYQETQYFGPGTRLLVL.

CDR3 DNA: TGTGCCAGCAGCAAAAAACCACAGGGCACCACAGATACGCAGTATTTT. Protein sequence: CASSKKPQGTTDTQYF. The chain has TRBV9 and TRBJ2-3; TRBD1 is a possible D gene (6 bases). Germline CDR1 SGDLS, CDR2 YYNGEE. This CDR3 is built from 16 residues. The V and J ends lost 4 bases and 2 bases respectively, with 17 bases between them.

V gene TRBV12-3 or TRBV12-4 combines with J gene TRBJ2-7; the match to TRBD2 covers 8 bases. TRBJ2-4 explains the end of the DNA better; the J call may be wrong. The CDR3 is 15 residues long. The CDR3 loop reads CASGGLSGGGDIQYF. In DNA, the CDR3 is TGTGCCAGCGGCGGATTAAGCGGGGGAGGGGACATTCAGTACTTC.

The V and J genes are TRBV20-1 and TRBJ2-3, with TRBD1 identical over 8 bases. In germline, CDR1 is DFQATT, CDR2 SNEGSKA (reference sequence). This CDR3 region has 14 residues. V shed 6 bases, J shed 6 bases, and the junction held 11 bases outside the gene matches. The CDR3 region has the DNA TGCAGTGCCCAATCCGGGACAGGCTCGGATACGCAGTATTTT. Amino acid sequence: CSAQSGTGSDTQYF.

A few counts support this clonotype. The rearrangement links TRBV11-2 to TRBJ2-1; TRBD2 matches 7 bases. The better agreement between TRBJ2-7 and the DNA end casts doubt on the J call. Germline loops: CDR1 SGHAT, CDR2 FQNNGV. This CDR3 has 16 amino acids. The CDR3 sequence is CASSLGGVAGYNEQYF. CDR3 sequence (DNA): TGTGCCAGCAGCTTAGGGGGGGTAGCGGGTTACAATGAGCAGTACTTC.

This rearrangement joins TRBV29-1 to TRBJ2-3, with 11 bases aligning to TRBD2. CDR1 SQVTM and CDR2 ANQGSEA come from the germline V gene. The length of the CDR3 is 15 residues. The V gene end was trimmed by 2 bases and the J gene end by 5 bases; junction bases not matched to a gene: 6. CDR3 in DNA: TGCAGCGTTGAAATCGGCCTAGCGGGAGGAGATACGCAGTATTTT. Encoded protein: CSVEIGLAGGDTQYF.

V is TRBV4-1 and J is TRBJ2-5; no firm D call. The germline V gene encodes CDR1 MGHRA and CDR2 YSYEKL. This CDR3 has 13 amino acids. V lost 2 bases and J 11 bases, leaving 15 bases between the germline ends. Here the CDR3 DNA reads TGCGCCAGCAGCCAATGGGCAGCGAATGAGCAGTACTTC. This codes for CASSQWAANEQYF.